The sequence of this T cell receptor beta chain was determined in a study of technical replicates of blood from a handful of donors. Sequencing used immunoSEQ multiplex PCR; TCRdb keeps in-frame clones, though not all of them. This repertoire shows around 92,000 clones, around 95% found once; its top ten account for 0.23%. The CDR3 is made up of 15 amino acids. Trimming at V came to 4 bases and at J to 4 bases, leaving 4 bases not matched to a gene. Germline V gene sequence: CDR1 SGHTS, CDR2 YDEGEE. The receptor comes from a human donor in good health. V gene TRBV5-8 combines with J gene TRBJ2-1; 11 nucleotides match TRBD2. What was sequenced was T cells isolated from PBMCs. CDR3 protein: CASSLGLADYNEQFF. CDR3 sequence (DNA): TGTGCCAGCAGCCTGGGACTAGCGGATTACAATGAGCAGTTCTTC.